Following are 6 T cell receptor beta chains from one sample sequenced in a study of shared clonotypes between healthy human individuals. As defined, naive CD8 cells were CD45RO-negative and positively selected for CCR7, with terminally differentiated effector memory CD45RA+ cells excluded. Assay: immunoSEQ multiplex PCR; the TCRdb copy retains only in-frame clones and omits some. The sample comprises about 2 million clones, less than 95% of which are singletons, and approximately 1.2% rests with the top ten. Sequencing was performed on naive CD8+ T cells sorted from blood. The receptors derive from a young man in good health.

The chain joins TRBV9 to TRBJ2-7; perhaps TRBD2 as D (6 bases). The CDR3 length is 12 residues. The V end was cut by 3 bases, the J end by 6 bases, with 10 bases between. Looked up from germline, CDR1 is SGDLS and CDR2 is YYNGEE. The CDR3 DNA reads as TGTGCCAGCAGCGGAGACGGGGGCGAGCAGTACTTC. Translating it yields CASSGDGGEQYF. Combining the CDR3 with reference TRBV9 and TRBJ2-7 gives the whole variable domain DSGVTQTPKHLITATGQRVTLRCSPRSGDLSVYWYQQSLDQGLQFLIQYYNGEERAKGNILERFSAQQFPDLHSELNLSSLELGDSALYFCASSGDGGEQYFGPGTRLTVT.

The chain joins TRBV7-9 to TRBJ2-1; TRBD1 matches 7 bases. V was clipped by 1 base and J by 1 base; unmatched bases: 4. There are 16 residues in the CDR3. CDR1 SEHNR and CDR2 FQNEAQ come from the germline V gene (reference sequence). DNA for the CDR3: TGTGCCAGCAGCTTAGTCGGGACAGCGTCCTACAATGAGCAGTTCTTC. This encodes CASSLVGTASYNEQFF.

CDR3 amino acids: CASSTLGGSYGYTF. In DNA, the CDR3 is TGTGCCAGCAGCACTTTGGGGGGAAGCTATGGCTACACCTTC. V gene TRBV9 combines with J gene TRBJ1-2; perhaps TRBD1 as D (5 bases). Germline values: CDR1 SGDLS, CDR2 YYNGEE. The V and J ends lost 4 bases and 4 bases respectively, with 14 bases between them. This CDR3 contains 14 residues.

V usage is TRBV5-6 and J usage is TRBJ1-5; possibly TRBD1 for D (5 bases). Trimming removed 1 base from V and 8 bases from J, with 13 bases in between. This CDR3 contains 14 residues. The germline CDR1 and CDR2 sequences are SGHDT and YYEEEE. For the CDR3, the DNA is TGTGCCAGCAGCTTGTATCGGGGGAGGGAGCCCCAGCATTTT. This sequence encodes CASSLYRGREPQHF.

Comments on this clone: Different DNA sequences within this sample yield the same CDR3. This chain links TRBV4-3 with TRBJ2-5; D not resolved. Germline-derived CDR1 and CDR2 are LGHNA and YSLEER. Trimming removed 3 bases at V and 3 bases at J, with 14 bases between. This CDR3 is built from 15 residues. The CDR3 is CASSQVWAGEETQYF. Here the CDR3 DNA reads TGCGCCAGCAGCCAGGTTTGGGCAGGAGAAGAGACCCAGTACTTC.

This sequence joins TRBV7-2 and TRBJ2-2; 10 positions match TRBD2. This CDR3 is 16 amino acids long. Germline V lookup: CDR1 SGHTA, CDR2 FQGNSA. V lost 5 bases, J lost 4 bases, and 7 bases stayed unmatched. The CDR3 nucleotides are TGTGCCAGCAGCGATAGCGGGGGGACCCCCACCGGGGAGCTGTTTTTT. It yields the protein CASSDSGGTPTGELFF.